This TCR beta chain was identified during a study of tumor-infiltrating lymphocytes in localized non-small cell lung cancer (dated by TCRdb to the early 2020s). The study in broad terms: Several histologies were represented in the cohort, which also included both smokers and never-smokers as well as patients whose samples were collected after neoadjuvant chemotherapy. The overall ICON cohort comprised 150 or so surgical patients with localized non-small cell lung cancer whose tumors were resected. The paired tumor versus uninvolved lung comparison of immunoSEQ T-cell fraction included roughly 54 patients. The same patients underwent several integrated assays, with TCR sequencing performed together with flow cytometry, multiplex immunofluorescence, RNA-seq, exome sequencing and proteomics. From each patient came resected tumor tissue plus uninvolved lung tissue from that same patient, and the uninvolved lung tissue was described as non-adjacent to the tumor. The paper as a whole reports these results and caveats: The TCR-derived T-cell fraction showed no difference between the flow cytometry-defined immunotypes IM1 (good prognosis) and IM2 (poor prognosis). Assay coverage differed among patients according to how much tissue was available, so only a subset of the cohort had TCR sequencing. Because different pieces of the same tissue were used for different assays, technical variation could not be separated from intratumor heterogeneity. In line with immunofluorescence CD3 counts, TCRbeta sequencing supported higher T cell infiltration in tumors compared with uninvolved lung tissue.

ICON enrollment began in 2016, and the last patient was enrolled in 2018. Fresh tumor and matched uninvolved tissue for in-depth immune analyses, including TCR sequencing, were collected from a subcohort of around 73 patients. DNA for TCR sequencing was isolated from bulk tissue, and no cell sorting was done. As a fraction of the sample, this clone is medium-sized (0.01 to 0.1%). There is no known antigen for this receptor. No qualities accompany the bases; no much larger clone lies one base away. The immunoSEQ assay used for TCR sequencing gave the T-cell fraction in both tumor and uninvolved lung tissue. The authors' analysis ran thus. In the survival analysis, patients were divided into a high T-cell fraction group (upper tertile) and a low T-cell fraction group (lower two tertiles), and the two groups were compared using a log-rank test. A signed-rank test was used to check for differences in T-cell fraction between paired tumor and uninvolved lung. This is the immuneACCESS table as TCRdb keeps it, with only in-frame sequences that have V and J called. A part of the clones is gone; compared with another copy, unresolved V genes explain less than half, and the rest is unexplained. From that table come the V and J calls and clone size; the DNA was used to work out D and trimming. The sample table records approximately 9,700 clones; around 76% of these occur just once. About a fifth of the sample belongs to the ten largest clones.

The CDR3 covers 14 residues, taking in both the cysteine and the phenylalanine. The read is trimmed to its CDR3 DNA, 42 bases read in frame from base 1. CDR1 and CDR2 were assigned from the germline V gene as SGHVS and FNYEAQ. Trimming takes 2 bases from V and 3 bases from J, and the germline ends sit 11 bases apart. The sample consisted of uninvolved lung tissue not adjacent to the tumor. The chain employs TRBV7-6 and TRBJ2-7; a tentative D call is TRBD1 (6 bases match). This TCR was sampled from a human donor with non-small cell lung cancer. For the CDR3, the sequence is CASSLSGQIYEQYF. The nucleotides are TGTGCCAGCAGCTTAAGCGGACAGATCTACGAGCAGTACTTC.